The following is a TCR beta chain sequence with its context. These data belong to a study of T-cell memory formation after mild COVID-19. UMIs and sample barcodes were carried by the TCR alpha and TCR beta cDNA libraries that 5'RACE produced using constant-segment primers. TCRdb itself ran the 5' RACE reads through MiXCR, one entry per CDR3 protein. The sample shows roughly 300,000 distinct CDR3 sequences, approximately 14% of them seen only once. Sequencing used PBMCs or a T cell subset sorted from them (not recorded which). The receptor's source is a man aged 18-30 years who had mild COVID-19 (a few samples of this study predate the infection). Cell type and time point are not known.

DNA of the CDR3: TGTGCCATCAGTGATATCCGGGACAGGGGGAGCACAGATACGCAGTATTTT. Amino acids: CAISDIRDRGSTDTQYF. The chain uses TRBV10-3 and TRBJ2-3; 11 bases line up with TRBD1. Germline CDR1 is ENHRY and CDR2 is SYGVKD. This CDR3 is built from 17 residues. After removal of 3 bases from V and 0 bases from J, the junction contained 5 bases not matched to a gene.